A single sample gave rise to the 9 T cell receptor beta chains below, sequenced in a study of T-cell memory formation after mild COVID-19. Using its own MiXCR run on the 5' RACE reads, TCRdb lists one record per CDR3 protein. This table holds around 340,000 distinct CDR3 sequences, approximately 16% found once. The sample consisted of PBMCs or a T cell subset sorted from them (not recorded which). The receptors here all came from a man between 18 and 35 years old who had mild COVID-19 (a few samples of this study predate the infection). Cell type and time point are not known.

This clonotype was counted between two and nine times. The rearrangement uses TRBV2 and TRBJ1-2, with TRBD1 as a possible D gene (5 bases). The CDR3 is 12 amino acids. Trimming took off 9 bases at V and 8 bases at J, with 16 bases between the two ends. Germline V gene sequence: CDR1 SNHLY, CDR2 FYNNEI. CDR3 sequence: CARQALFGGYTF. DNA of the CDR3: TGTGCCAGACAGGCCCTCTTCGGGGGCTACACCTTC.

A few counts support this clonotype. This CDR3 reads CASRGVYSGNTIYF. DNA for the CDR3: TGTGCCTCGCGGGGGGTTTATTCTGGAAACACCATATATTTT. The chain uses TRBV6-5 and TRBJ1-3; possible D gene TRBD1, 5 bases. Trimming shortened V by 11 bases and J by 1 base, and 15 bases separated the two germline ends. CDR1 and CDR2 (germline): MNHEY, SVGAGI. This CDR3 is 14 amino acids long.

This clonotype was counted ten times or more. V usage is TRBV7-2 and J usage is TRBJ2-7; D remains ambiguous. Trimming pared 1 base from V and 0 bases from J, leaving 7 bases between. Germline CDR1 is SGHTA and CDR2 is FQGNSA. The CDR3 has 14 amino acids. CDR3 loop: CASSLGLSSYEQYF. CDR3 sequence (DNA): TGTGCCAGCAGCTTAGGCCTGAGCTCCTACGAGCAGTACTTC.

This clonotype has a handful of counts. This chain connects TRBV9 to TRBJ2-5, with 15 bases aligning to TRBD2. CDR3 length: 16 residues. CDR1 and CDR2 from the germline V gene are SGDLS and YYNGEE. Unmatched junction bases numbered 6, after V lost 4 bases and J lost 5 bases. CDR3 loop: CASSRTSGGAWETQYF. Written as DNA, the CDR3 is TGTGCCAGCAGCCGGACTAGCGGGGGGGCCTGGGAGACCCAGTACTTC.

This clonotype appeared a few times. The chain links TRBV27 to TRBJ1-3; no reliable D call. Trimming removed 8 bases at V and 4 bases at J, with 12 bases between. In germline, CDR1 is MNHEY, CDR2 SMNVEV (reference sequence). The CDR3 totals 13 residues. In DNA form, the CDR3 reads TGTGCCAGCCGGGCTTCCGGGGGAAACACCATATATTTT. Protein product: CASRASGGNTIYF.

This clonotype appeared a single time. This chain joins TRBV7-3 and TRBJ2-5, with D perhaps matching TRBD1 (5 bases). The germline V gene has CDR1 SGHTA and CDR2 FQGTGA. V lost 5 bases and J 2 bases, leaving 12 bases between the germline ends. The CDR3 runs to 14 residues. CDR3 in DNA: TGTGCCAGCAGCCCTGGACACGTACAAGAGACCCAGTACTTC. Amino acids: CASSPGHVQETQYF.

This clonotype has at least ten counts. The rearrangement joins TRBV5-1 to TRBJ2-7, with 12 bases matching TRBD2. J was trimmed by 1 base and V by 1 base; bases with no gene match: 0. This CDR3 is 15 amino acids long. Germline loops: CDR1 SGHRS, CDR2 YFSETQ. CDR3 sequence: CASSLTSGGSYEQYF. CDR3 DNA sequence: TGCGCCAGCAGCTTGACTAGCGGGGGGTCCTACGAGCAGTACTTC. The full variable domain, with the rest looked up from reference TRBV5-1 and TRBJ2-7, is KAGVTQTPRYLIKTRGQQVTLSCSPISGHRSVSWYQQTPGQGLQFLFEYFSETQRNKGNFPGRFSGRQFSNSRSEMNVSTLELGDSALYLCASSLTSGGSYEQYFGPGTRLTVT.

This chain joins TRBV7-9 and TRBJ2-3; D possibly corresponds to TRBD2 (6 bases). CDR3 length equals 14 residues. V gave up 3 bases and J gave up 4 bases, with 11 bases separating them. Germline V lookup: CDR1 SEHNR, CDR2 FQNEAQ (reference sequence). The CDR3 protein is CASSLIAEADTQYF. CDR3 sequence (DNA): TGTGCCAGCAGCTTGATAGCGGAGGCAGATACGCAGTATTTT.

The chain's CDR3 is CASSQDGLAGVETQYF. The CDR3 DNA is TGTGCCAGCAGCCAAGACGGACTAGCGGGGGTTGAGACCCAGTACTTC. V and J are TRBV3-1 and TRBJ2-5; 13 bases line up with TRBD2. The CDR3 contains 16 residues. Germline values: CDR1 LGHDT, CDR2 YNNKEL (reference sequence). The junction had 3 bases not matched to a gene; V was cut back by 0 bases and J by 5 bases.